The TCR beta chain described here comes from a study of blood T cell repertoires in COVID-19. This clone appeared a few times. V lost 3 bases, J lost 5 bases, and 12 bases stayed unmatched. CDR1 is ENHRY and CDR2 is SYGVKD in the germline V gene. This CDR3 spans 17 amino acids. Per the authors' pipeline: For nucleated cells, counts were estimated from reference gene primer amplification. Produced via immunoSEQ multiplex PCR; TCRdb's table is partial and in-frame only. The D gene and trimming were derived from the DNA, and the V and J assignments and clone size from that table. The repertoire holds about 350,000 clones, with roughly 90% as singletons. Participants reported their clinical history, and cohort assignment relied on those reports. Either two negative PCRs, clearance, or symptom resolution qualified Cohort 3 donors as recovered.

The sample consisted of PBMCs or T cells enriched from blood (not recorded which). V usage is TRBV10-3 and J usage is TRBJ1-5; TRBD1 matches at 8 bases. This TCR came from a woman aged 25 to 39 who had recovered from COVID-19. CDR3 amino acids: CAISDGWTGRGDQPQHF. CDR3 sequence (DNA): TGTGCCATCAGTGACGGATGGACAGGGAGAGGAGATCAGCCCCAGCATTTT.